Reported below is one TCR beta chain. The V gene's germline CDR1 is SNHLY and CDR2 FYNNEI. V lost 6 bases and J 4 bases, leaving 17 bases between the germline ends. CDR3 length equals 15 residues. The data originate from a study of blood T cell repertoires in COVID-19. On the study more broadly: The origin of the acute and convalescent COVID-19 samples was the United States, Italy and Spain. The cDNA or gDNA used as material had been derived from T cells, B-cell-depleted T cells, or PBMCs.

Per the original methods: Amplification of reference gene primers provided the estimated nucleated cell counts. TCRdb keeps only in-frame clones here, not all; method: immunoSEQ multiplex PCR. Clone size and V and J calls were adopted from that table, with D and trimming inferred from the DNA. The data hold 200,000 or so clones, with 89% observed a single time. The sample comprised peripheral blood. The chain recombines TRBV2 with TRBJ2-3; D perhaps matches TRBD2 (7 bases). The sequence was collected from a man aged 60 to 75 who had recovered from COVID-19. The CDR3 protein is CASSRRGAPSDTQYF. The CDR3 DNA follows: TGTGCCAGCAGCCGACGGGGGGCGCCCTCAGATACGCAGTATTTT.